This T cell receptor beta chain was profiled in a study of PD-1 blockade in classical Hodgkin lymphoma. Study-wide results and caveats: Reports described newly diagnosed patients as having lower baseline TCR diversity than healthy donors. Why the repertoires differ is still unclear, perhaps disease activity or prior therapy.

Libraries were prepared by immunoSEQ multiplex PCR; TCRdb keeps only in-frame clonotypes and omits some of them. The sample contains some 20,000 clones, roughly 77% of which appear only once. Time point denoted: cycle 4 day 1 (C4D1), after around six weeks of nivolumab. Autologous stem cell transplantation was followed by relapse in every patient, and brentuximab vedotin exposure varied. Under best response, outcomes were complete response, partial response or progressive disease. Concerning this clone: Its matching antigen is unknown.

J gave up 6 bases and V 7 bases, and 9 bases lay outside the gene matches. CDR1 is MDHEN, CDR2 SYDVKM, per germline. The CDR3 length is 14 residues. V usage is TRBV28 and J usage is TRBJ1-5; 7 bases align to TRBD1. The origin of this receptor is a human donor with classical Hodgkin lymphoma. The sequences come from peripheral blood mononuclear cells (PBMCs), collected before the fourth cycle of nivolumab. CDR3 residues: CASTLGQGGQPQHF. The CDR3, as DNA: TGTGCCAGCACGCTTGGTCAGGGGGGTCAGCCCCAGCATTTT.